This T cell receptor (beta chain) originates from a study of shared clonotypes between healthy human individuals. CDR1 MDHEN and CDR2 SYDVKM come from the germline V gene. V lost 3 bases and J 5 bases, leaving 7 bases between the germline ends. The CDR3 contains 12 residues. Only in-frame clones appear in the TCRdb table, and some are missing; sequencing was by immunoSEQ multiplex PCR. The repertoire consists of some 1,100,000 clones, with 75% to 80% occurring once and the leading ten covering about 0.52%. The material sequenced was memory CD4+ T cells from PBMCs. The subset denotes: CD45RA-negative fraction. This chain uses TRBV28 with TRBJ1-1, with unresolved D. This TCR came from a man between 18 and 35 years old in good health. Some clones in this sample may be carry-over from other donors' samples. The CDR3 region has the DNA TGTGCCAGCAGTTTCCGGGAAACTGAAGCTTTCTTT. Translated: CASSFRETEAFF.